These T cell receptor beta chains were read from a single sample in a study of post-analysis software for immune sequencing data. Each CDR3 protein is one row after TCRdb ran MiXCR on the PCR reads. The sample holds 820,000 or so distinct CDR3 sequences, roughly 50% seen once. Sequencing input: blood. Receptors were obtained from a girl aged 10-17 years with multiple sclerosis. CDR3s include the opening cysteine and the closing phenylalanine or tryptophan. Each record gives: V gene, D gene, J gene, clone size, CDR3 DNA, CDR3 protein. D genes are given only for firm matches. A row's size may be missing; if present it is once, few, many or a size class.

TRBV12-3/TRBV12-4	TRBD1	TRBJ2-7	few	TGTGCCAGCAGTATACAGGGGAATCCTTTCGGGCAGTACTTC	CASSIQGNPFGQYF
TRBV5-1	.	TRBJ2-1	.	TGCGCCAGCAGCTATACAGGTGGGGAGCAGTTCTTC	CASSYTGGEQFF
TRBV20-1	TRBD2	TRBJ2-1	once	TGCAGTGCCGGAGCAAGACTTTCGGGGGGTCCCAATGAGCAGTTCTTC	CSAGARLSGGPNEQFF
TRBV25-1	TRBD2	TRBJ2-7	many	TGTGCCAGCAGTGGTTCGAGACTAGCGGGAGGGCCTCCCTCCTACGAGCAGTACTTC	CASSGSRLAGGPPSYEQYF
TRBV6-1	TRBD2	TRBJ2-3	.	TGTGCCGGCAGTGATTCCAGCGGGAGGGCCAGTTTAACAGATGCGCAGTATTTT	CAGSDSSGRASLTDAQYF
TRBV7-3	TRBD2	TRBJ2-5	.	TGTGCCAGCAGCTTAAGGAGCGGGAGGACGACAAATGAGCAGTACTTC	CASSLRSGRTTNEQYF
TRBV10-3	.	TRBJ2-1	.	TGTGCCATCAGCACAGGGAATGAGCAGTTCTTC	CAISTGNEQFF
TRBV11-2	.	TRBJ2-7	.	TGTGCCAGCAGCCCCTTGTTTGGGGGGCTAAACGAGCAGTACTTC	CASSPLFGGLNEQYF
TRBV15	.	TRBJ2-7	few	TGTGCCACCAGCAGAGATGAGGCCGCCGACGAGCAGTACTTC	CATSRDEAADEQYF
TRBV20-1	TRBD1	TRBJ1-2	.	TGCAGTGCCAAAGACAGGGGAACTAACTATGGCTACACCTTC	CSAKDRGTNYGYTF
TRBV4-1	TRBD1	TRBJ1-3	.	TGCGCCAGCAGCCAACACAGGGGGCGACAGGAGGTCTCTGGAAACACCATATATTTT	CASSQHRGRQEVSGNTIYF
TRBV5-1	.	TRBJ2-6	few	TGCGCCAGCAGCTTGGAGGTTTTCCGCTCTGGGGCCAACGTCCTGACTTTC	CASSLEVFRSGANVLTF
TRBV5-1	.	TRBJ2-2	.	.	CASSRTGIPNEQFFGPGGTGELFF
TRBV28	TRBD2	TRBJ2-7	.	TGTGCCAGCAGTTTTCGACTAGCGGGAGTTAACGAGCAGTACTTC	CASSFRLAGVNEQYF
TRBV15	TRBD1	TRBJ2-1	.	TGTGCCACCAGCAGCCCGGGACAGGGGGCCTATGAGCAGTTCTTC	CATSSPGQGAYEQFF
TRBV27	.	TRBJ1-2	once	TGTGCCAGCAATGGGTCCCGGGGAGGCTATGGCTACACCTTC	CASNGSRGGYGYTF
TRBV29-1	TRBD1	TRBJ2-7	.	TGCAGCGCTAATCCGGGACAGGGATTCGAGCAGTACTTC	CSANPGQGFEQYF
TRBV5-1	TRBD2	TRBJ2-1	few	TGCGCCAGCAGCTTACCGCGACTAGCGGGAGACAATGAGCAGTTCTTC	CASSLPRLAGDNEQFF
TRBV6-2/TRBV6-3	.	TRBJ1-2	.	TGTGCCAGCAGTATCCGACGGGTAAACTATGGCTACACCTTC	CASSIRRVNYGYTF
TRBV20-1	TRBD2	TRBJ2-1	.	TGCAGTGCCACACTAGCGGGACGGGTTAATGAGCAGTTCTTC	CSATLAGRVNEQFF
TRBV5-1	.	TRBJ2-7	.	TGCGCCAGCAGCTTGGCTGACAAGTCCTACGAGCAGTACTTC	CASSLADKSYEQYF
TRBV7-3	TRBD1	TRBJ1-2	many	TGTGCCAGCAGCTTTGGACAGGGGGACGGCTACACCTTC	CASSFGQGDGYTF
TRBV20-1	.	TRBJ1-1	.	TGCAGTGCTAGAGATCCGACGCGCGGGGGTTCCATGAACACTGAAGCTTTCTTT	CSARDPTRGGSMNTEAFF
TRBV7-3	TRBD2	TRBJ2-7	few	TGTGCCAGCAGGGGGGAGGGATCCTACGAGCAGTACTTC	CASRGEGSYEQYF
TRBV12-3/TRBV12-4	.	TRBJ1-2	.	TGTGCCAGCAGTTTAGTAGCAGGAAACTATGGCTACACCTTC	CASSLVAGNYGYTF
TRBV5-6	.	TRBJ2-7	few	TGTGCCAGCAGCGAAGACAGGCGAGTCTACGAGCAGTACTTC	CASSEDRRVYEQYF
TRBV12-3/TRBV12-4	.	TRBJ1-6	.	TGTGCCAGCAGAAAGACCAATTCACCCCTCCACTTT	CASRKTNSPLHF
TRBV7-2	TRBD2	TRBJ2-7	few	TGTGCCAGCAGCGCAACCGGGACTAGTGGTTACGAGCAGTACTTC	CASSATGTSGYEQYF
TRBV7-9	.	TRBJ2-3	.	TGTGCCAGCAGCTTAGTCGACCACTTGGATACGCAGTATTTT	CASSLVDHLDTQYF
TRBV29-1	.	TRBJ1-1	.	TGCAGCGTTGCTCCCCTCCTGGCCAGGGCCGAAGCTTTCTTT	CSVAPLLARAEAFF
TRBV7-2	TRBD1	TRBJ1-1	.	TGTGCCAGCAGCTTACAGGGGGCGCGGACTACTGAAGCTTTCTTT	CASSLQGARTTEAFF
TRBV7-9	.	TRBJ2-1	.	TGTGCCAGCAGCCATCCTCCAGGCATTCTATTCAATGAGCAGTTCTTC	CASSHPPGILFNEQFF
TRBV5-1	TRBD2	TRBJ2-5	few	TGCGCCAGCAGCCCGGGGACTAGCGGGAGGTTCCAAGAGACCCAGTACTTC	CASSPGTSGRFQETQYF
TRBV5-1	.	TRBJ2-7	few	TGCGCCAGCAGCTTGGGGAGACAGTGGGACGAGCAGTACTTC	CASSLGRQWDEQYF
TRBV7-7	TRBD1	TRBJ2-6	few	TGTGCCAGCAGCTTGGACAGGGTCTCTGGGGCCAACGTCCTGACTTTC	CASSLDRVSGANVLTF
TRBV29-1	TRBD1	TRBJ2-5	once	TGCAGCGTATCCAGGGGGAGTGCGGAGACCCAGTACTTC	CSVSRGSAETQYF
TRBV29-1	.	TRBJ2-7	.	TGCAGCGGTTCTTCGCAGGGATCCGAGCAGTACTTC	CSGSSQGSEQYF
TRBV29-1	.	TRBJ2-5	.	TGCAGCGCGGCCGGTGGCGGTAAAGAGACCCAGTACTTC	CSAAGGGKETQYF
TRBV11-2	TRBD1	TRBJ2-1	.	TGTGCCAGCAGAAGGGACAGCAATGAGCAGTTCTTC	CASRRDSNEQFF
TRBV7-9	.	TRBJ1-2	.	TGTGCCAGCAGCTTAGGCACACTCGCTAACTATGGCTACACCTTC	CASSLGTLANYGYTF
TRBV20-1	TRBD2	TRBJ2-1	.	TGCAGTGCTAGGAAGGCGGGGGGGGGAAATGAGCAGTTCTTC	CSARKAGGGNEQFF
TRBV7-3	.	TRBJ1-1	.	TGTGCCAGCAGCCCGACAGCGACTATGAACACTGAAGCTTTCTTT	CASSPTATMNTEAFF
TRBV25-1	.	TRBJ2-7	.	TGTGCCAGCACAGGGACTGCGATCACCTACGAGCAGTACTTC	CASTGTAITYEQYF
TRBV25-1	.	TRBJ2-5	.	TGTGCCAGCAGTATGGGAGGCCCCCAAGAGACCCAGTACTTC	CASSMGGPQETQYF
TRBV10-3	.	TRBJ2-3	.	TGTGCCATCAGTGAGTCCCAGGAATGGTCAGATACGCAGTATTTT	CAISESQEWSDTQYF
TRBV30	TRBD1	TRBJ1-2	.	TGTGCCTGGAGTGCGCTGACAGGGGGCGAGAAAAATGGCTACACCTTC	CAWSALTGGEKNGYTF
TRBV4-1	TRBD1	TRBJ2-1	.	TGCGCCAGCAGCCAAGAGGGGGACAGGCCTTACAATGAGCAGTTCTTC	CASSQEGDRPYNEQFF
TRBV7-2	TRBD1	TRBJ2-7	.	TGTGCCAGCAGCTCGAGCAGGGGGATGAAGGAGCAGTACTTC	CASSSSRGMKEQYF
TRBV6-6	.	TRBJ1-1	.	TGTGCCAGCAGTATAGGGGACACTGAAGCTTTCTTT	CASSIGDTEAFF